Below, 25 T cell receptor beta chains from the same sample are listed, as sequenced in a study of CD8 T cells in ankylosing spondylitis. TCRdb re-called the 5' RACE reads through MiXCR, storing one row per CDR3 protein. The sample has 180,000 or so distinct CDR3 sequences, about 9.9% seen once. Material: blood, either unsorted or a sorted T cell fraction (not recorded which). These receptors were taken from a male donor with ankylosing spondylitis or in good health (not recorded which).

This clonotype occurred a few times. J is TRBJ2-1 and V is TRBV7-9; D uncertain. V lost 3 bases and J 4 bases, leaving 10 bases between the germline ends. This CDR3 contains 14 residues. Germline assignment: CDR1 SEHNR and CDR2 FQNEAQ (reference sequence). The CDR3 region has the DNA TGTGCCAGCAGCTTTCTGGCCGAGTACAATGAGCAGTTCTTC. Translated: CASSFLAEYNEQFF.

The CDR3 is CASSFAQSNQPQHF. CDR3 in DNA: TGTGCCAGCAGCTTTGCACAGAGCAATCAGCCCCAGCATTTT. The chain recombines TRBV7-9 with TRBJ1-5; unclear D gene. This CDR3 has 14 amino acids. The V gene lost 3 bases and the J gene lost 1 base, with 7 bases spanning the gap. Germline-derived CDR1 and CDR2 are SEHNR and FQNEAQ (reference sequence). The whole variable domain, remainder taken from reference TRBV7-9 and TRBJ1-5, is DTGVSQNPRHKITKRGQNVTFRCDPISEHNRLYWYRQTLGQGPEFLTYFQNEAQLEKSRLLSDRFSAERPKGSFSTLEIQRTEQGDSAMYLCASSFAQSNQPQHFGDGTRLSIL.

The sample holds a few counts of this clonotype. The chain couples TRBV7-2 to TRBJ2-7, with TRBD1 identical over 7 bases. Trimming took 5 bases from V and 5 from J; bases not matched to a gene: 12. The germline gives CDR1 SGHTA, CDR2 FQGNSA. The CDR3 extends over 15 amino acids. The CDR3 region is CASSPLTGMKNEQYF. CDR3 nucleotide sequence: TGTGCCAGCAGCCCCCTGACAGGGATGAAGAACGAGCAGTACTTC.

In this sample, this clonotype turned up many times. The gene calls are TRBV5-1 and TRBJ2-1; possibly TRBD2 for D (5 bases). Germline values: CDR1 SGHRS, CDR2 YFSETQ. The CDR3 is 14 amino acids. Trimming shortened V by 1 base and J by 4 bases, and 9 bases separated the two germline ends. The CDR3 DNA reads TGCGCCAGCAGCTTGCAGGACTCTTACAATGAGCAGTTCTTC. Residues: CASSLQDSYNEQFF. Full variable domain (outside the CDR3, taken from reference TRBV5-1 and TRBJ2-1): KAGVTQTPRYLIKTRGQQVTLSCSPISGHRSVSWYQQTPGQGLQFLFEYFSETQRNKGNFPGRFSGRQFSNSRSEMNVSTLELGDSALYLCASSLQDSYNEQFFGPGTRLTVL.

Only a few counts were recorded for this clonotype. The chain recombines TRBV10-1 with TRBJ2-1; D is ambiguous. The CDR3 runs 13 residues. Trimming removed 2 bases from V and 5 bases from J, with 7 bases in between. CDR1 and CDR2 (germline): WNHNN, SYGVQD (reference sequence). The CDR3 spells CASSELLNNEQFF. In DNA form, the CDR3 reads TGCGCCAGCAGTGAGCTACTCAACAATGAGCAGTTCTTC.

V usage is TRBV7-2 and J usage is TRBJ2-5, with 7 bases identical to TRBD2. V shed 5 bases and J 3 bases; nucleotides not matched to a gene: 6. Germline assignment: CDR1 SGHTA and CDR2 FQGNSA. There are 14 residues in the CDR3. The CDR3 DNA reads as TGTGCCAGCAGCCCACCCGGGACTAAAGAGACCCAGTACTTC. Protein sequence: CASSPPGTKETQYF.

This clonotype was counted only a few times. The V call is TRBV12-3 or TRBV12-4, the J call TRBJ2-3, with unresolved D. The V and J ends lost 2 bases and 4 bases respectively, with 4 bases between them. The length of the CDR3 is 12 residues. The chain's CDR3 is CASSLSSDTQYF. The CDR3 DNA reads TGTGCCAGCAGTTTATCTTCAGATACGCAGTATTTT.

The table lists this clonotype with a few counts. The rearrangement links TRBV5-1 to TRBJ2-1; 8 nucleotides agree with TRBD2. With V trimmed by 0 bases and J by 0 bases, 2 bases remained unmatched. CDR1 and CDR2 from the germline V gene are SGHRS and YFSETQ. This CDR3 contains 16 residues. CDR3 nucleotides: TGCGCCAGCAGCTTGGCCAGCGGGAGCTCCTACAATGAGCAGTTCTTC. Translation: CASSLASGSSYNEQFF.

This clonotype was recorded many times. This chain connects TRBV20-1 to TRBJ1-3, with 9 nucleotides matching TRBD1. The CDR3 is 16 residues long. From germline, CDR1 is DFQATT and CDR2 SNEGSKA (reference sequence). J gave up 0 bases and V 1 base, and 4 bases lay outside the gene matches. CDR3 sequence reads: CSARAAGQGSGNTIYF. DNA of the CDR3: TGCAGTGCTAGAGCCGCGGGACAGGGCTCTGGAAACACCATATATTTT.

The chain has TRBV20-1 and TRBJ1-2; no clear D. With 2 bases removed from V and 5 bases from J, the gap between germline ends came to 9 bases. The CDR3 extends over 12 amino acids. Germline CDR1 DFQATT, CDR2 SNEGSKA (reference sequence). DNA of the CDR3: TGCAGTGCTAGATTTTACGATTATGGCTACACCTTC. The encoded protein is CSARFYDYGYTF.

The rearrangement joins TRBV29-1 to TRBJ1-3; 7 bases line up with TRBD1. V shed 6 bases, J shed 1 base, and the junction held 6 bases outside the gene matches. Germline loops: CDR1 SQVTM, CDR2 ANQGSEA. This CDR3 has 14 amino acids. The CDR3, as DNA: TGCAGCGTGGAACGGGACAGATCTGGAAACACCATATATTTT. Its translation: CSVERDRSGNTIYF.

This clonotype was picked up many times. CDR3 DNA: TGTGCCAGCAGCTTAGGTTCGTCAACTAACTATGGCTACACCTTC. This gives the protein CASSLGSSTNYGYTF. This chain uses TRBV7-2 with TRBJ1-2; D uncertain. The CDR3 is 15 residues long. Per the germline V gene, CDR1 is SGHTA and CDR2 is FQGNSA. The ends were cut back, 1 base at V and 0 bases at J, with 9 bases in the middle.

This clonotype was counted at least ten times. This chain links TRBV4-3 with TRBJ2-3; D remains ambiguous. Per the germline V gene, CDR1 is LGHNA and CDR2 is YSLEER. This CDR3 contains 15 residues. The V gene lost 0 bases and the J gene lost 6 bases, with 13 bases spanning the gap. CDR3 region: CASSQETLPHDTQYF. The CDR3 DNA reads TGCGCCAGCAGCCAAGAAACCCTCCCACACGATACGCAGTATTTT.

The rearrangement joins TRBV12-3 or TRBV12-4 to TRBJ2-2, with TRBD1 matching 7 bases. V trimming: 3 bases; J trimming: 6 bases; junction bases outside the gene matches: 1. The CDR3 spans 13 residues. CDR3 protein: CASSFDRAGELFF. The CDR3 nucleotides are TGTGCCAGCAGTTTCGACAGGGCCGGGGAGCTGTTTTTT.

This clonotype was seen more than once but under ten times. The chain joins TRBV6-1 to TRBJ2-7; 9 bases are a match to TRBD2. The CDR3 consists of 16 residues. V gave up 5 bases and J gave up 3 bases; unmatched junction bases: 11. Germline V gene data show CDR1 as MNHNS and CDR2 as SASEGT. CDR3 amino acids: CASSTPTSGLNYEQYF. Here the CDR3 DNA reads TGTGCCAGCAGTACCCCGACTAGCGGTCTAAACTACGAGCAGTACTTC.

Many counts were recorded for this clonotype. The chain recombines TRBV13 with TRBJ2-7; tentatively, D is TRBD1 or TRBD2 (5 bases each). Germline lookup yields CDR1 PRHDT and CDR2 FYEKMQ (reference sequence). The CDR3 has 15 amino acids. V lost 5 bases and J 4 bases, leaving 18 bases between the germline ends. For the CDR3, the DNA is TGTGCCAGCAGCCGGGGACGTGGCCAAGGGTACGAGCAGTACTTC. It encodes CASSRGRGQGYEQYF.

This clonotype was recorded many times. This chain links TRBV10-2 with TRBJ2-2; tentatively, D is TRBD1 (6 bases). V lost 6 bases to trimming and J lost 0 bases, with 8 bases between them. The CDR3 is made up of 14 amino acids. Germline values: CDR1 WSHSY, CDR2 SAAADI. CDR3 bases: TGCGCCAGCAGGCCAGGGGCGAACACCGGGGAGCTGTTTTTT. Its protein is CASRPGANTGELFF.

At least ten counts were recorded for this clonotype. CDR3 nucleotides: TGTGCCAGCAGCTTCGGACTAGCGGAGAGAGGGAACGAGCAGTACTTC. Protein: CASSFGLAERGNEQYF. The rearrangement links TRBV27 to TRBJ2-7, with 10 nucleotides matching TRBD2. With V trimmed by 6 bases and J by 5 bases, 13 bases remained unmatched. CDR1 is MNHEY, CDR2 SMNVEV, per germline (reference sequence). CDR3 size: 16 residues.

This rearrangement joins TRBV29-1 to TRBJ2-1; TRBD2 matches at 7 bases. The V gene's germline CDR1 is SQVTM and CDR2 ANQGSEA. V shed 3 bases and J 5 bases; nucleotides not matched to a gene: 4. The CDR3 extends over 13 amino acids. CDR3 protein: CSVDPLADNEQFF. CDR3 nucleotide sequence: TGCAGCGTTGACCCCCTAGCGGACAATGAGCAGTTCTTC.

Comments on this clonotype: A read error may account for a junction end that differs from germline. The rearrangement links TRBV5-6 to TRBJ2-1, with 13 bases identical to TRBD2. Germline V gene lookup returns CDR1 SGHDT and CDR2 YYEEEE. The CDR3 loop spans 16 amino acids. The CDR3, as DNA: TGTGCCAGCAGAAACCTTGGGACTAGCGGGGACAATGAGCGGTTCTTC. Its translation is CASRNLGTSGDNERFF.

Comment on this clonotype: Being one base from a much bigger clone, this may be a read error. The J gene is TRBJ1-5, the V gene TRBV12-3 or TRBV12-4; D is possibly TRBD1 (6 bases). Trimming pared 5 bases from V and 5 bases from J, leaving 10 bases between. The CDR3 spans 13 residues. CDR3 DNA sequence: TGTGCCAGCAGTCATGACAGGTATCAGCCCCAGCATTTT. It translates to CASSHDRYQPQHF.

In its sample, this clonotype was seen many times. CDR3 nucleotide sequence: TGCAGTGCTAGAACGGGGGGGCCCTACAATGAGCAGTTCTTC. It translates to CSARTGGPYNEQFF. This sequence joins TRBV20-1 and TRBJ2-1, with 8 bases identical to TRBD2. Germline CDR1 reads DFQATT; CDR2 reads SNEGSKA (reference sequence). The CDR3 sequence is 14 residues long. The trim removed 2 bases at V and 2 bases at J, leaving 2 bases unmatched.

This clonotype came up a few times. The gene calls are TRBV2 and TRBJ2-7, with a possible D match to TRBD1 (5 bases). The germline gives CDR1 SNHLY, CDR2 FYNNEI. Trimming removed 5 bases at V and 5 bases at J, with 16 bases between. The CDR3 spans 14 residues. The CDR3 loop reads CASSQDRAGNEQYF. The CDR3 DNA reads as TGTGCCAGCAGTCAGGATAGAGCAGGGAACGAGCAGTACTTC.

This clonotype has only a few counts. The V gene is TRBV19, the J gene TRBJ2-6; TRBD1 aligns across 10 bases. V shed 4 bases and J 3 bases; nucleotides not matched to a gene: 9. The CDR3 has 18 amino acids. Germline-derived CDR1 and CDR2 are LNHDA and SQIVND (reference sequence). CDR3 loop: CASSKGGTGVRGANVLTF. The CDR3 region has the DNA TGTGCCAGTAGTAAAGGCGGGACAGGGGTTCGTGGGGCCAACGTCCTGACTTTC.

This clonotype has ten or more counts. The chain recombines TRBV7-7 with TRBJ1-4; 7 bases align to TRBD1. V dropped 5 bases and J dropped 8; count of bases not matched to a gene: 8. Germline CDR1 reads SSHAT; CDR2 reads FNYEAQ (reference sequence). There are 14 residues in the CDR3. The CDR3 is CASSPGTANEKLFF. The CDR3 DNA reads as TGTGCCAGCAGCCCTGGGACAGCAAACGAAAAACTGTTTTTT.